These T cell receptor beta chains were read from a single sample in a study of T cells in Graves' hyperthyroidism and ophthalmopathy. TCRdb passed the multiplex PCR reads through MiXCR, listing each CDR3 protein once. The profile shows some 490,000 distinct CDR3 sequences, around a fifth of them singletons. The sample taken for sequencing was blood. These receptors were taken from a woman aged 65 to 85 with Graves' ophthalmopathy. Both conserved end residues are part of each CDR3. Fields, in order: J gene, clone size, V gene, D gene, CDR3 DNA, CDR3 protein. A D gene is named only where the DNA matches it firmly. Size values are once, few and many counts, or a class for expanded clones, and some rows have none.

j_gene: TRBJ1-5
abundance: few
v_gene: TRBV4-3
d_gene: NA
CDR3nt: TGCGCCAGCAGCCAAGACAGGGGAAGGAGCAATCAGCCCCAGCATTTT
CDR3aa: CASSQDRGRSNQPQHF

j_gene: TRBJ1-3
abundance: NA
v_gene: TRBV2
d_gene: NA
CDR3nt: TGTGCCAGCAGTGGGGTACGCTCCAAGTCTGGAAACACCATATATTTT
CDR3aa: CASSGVRSKSGNTIYF

j_gene: TRBJ2-7
abundance: few
v_gene: TRBV5-1
d_gene: TRBD2
CDR3nt: TGCGCCAGCAGCTGGGACTATAACTACGAGCAGTACTTC
CDR3aa: CASSWDYNYEQYF

j_gene: TRBJ2-1
abundance: NA
v_gene: TRBV19
d_gene: TRBD2
CDR3nt: TGTGCCACTAAAACTAGCGGGAGTGGTGAGCAGTTCTTC
CDR3aa: CATKTSGSGEQFF

j_gene: TRBJ2-7
abundance: NA
v_gene: TRBV7-7
d_gene: NA
CDR3nt: TGTGCTAGCAGCTTAGACGCTATGGACGAGCAGTACTTC
CDR3aa: CASSLDAMDEQYF

j_gene: TRBJ1-1
abundance: many
v_gene: TRBV2
d_gene: TRBD1
CDR3nt: TGTGCCAGCAGTGTGGGGACAGGGGGTGGAACTGAAGCTTTCTTT
CDR3aa: CASSVGTGGGTEAFF

j_gene: TRBJ2-3
abundance: NA
v_gene: TRBV19
d_gene: NA
CDR3nt: TGTGCCAGTAGTCGCCTGGCTGCAGATACGCAGTATTTT
CDR3aa: CASSRLAADTQYF

j_gene: TRBJ1-6
abundance: many
v_gene: TRBV12-3/TRBV12-4
d_gene: NA
CDR3nt: TGTGCCAGCAGCGGGGGGCTCTCACCCCTCCACTTT
CDR3aa: CASSGGLSPLHF

j_gene: TRBJ1-5
abundance: many
v_gene: TRBV30
d_gene: NA
CDR3nt: TGTGCCTGGAGTGATGGGGGTACCGGGACACCTTGGAATCAGCCCCAGCATTTT
CDR3aa: CAWSDGGTGTPWNQPQHF

j_gene: TRBJ1-2
abundance: NA
v_gene: TRBV7-2
d_gene: NA
CDR3nt: TGTGCCAGCAGCTTAGTTACAGGGCGATATGGCTACACCTTC
CDR3aa: CASSLVTGRYGYTF

j_gene: TRBJ1-3
abundance: NA
v_gene: TRBV20-1
d_gene: TRBD1
CDR3nt: TGCAGTGCTAGAGTCGGGGGGGGACAGGGTGGGGAAAACACCATATATTTT
CDR3aa: CSARVGGGQGGENTIYF

j_gene: TRBJ2-2
abundance: NA
v_gene: TRBV30
d_gene: TRBD2
CDR3nt: TGTGCCTGGAGTGCGGGACTAGTGGGAAACGCCGGGGAGCTGTTTTTT
CDR3aa: CAWSAGLVGNAGELFF

j_gene: TRBJ2-7
abundance: many
v_gene: TRBV27
d_gene: NA
CDR3nt: TGTGCCAGCAGTTTATCTAGCCGGGGGAATACGAGGGAGCAGTACTTC
CDR3aa: CASSLSSRGNTREQYF

j_gene: TRBJ2-2
abundance: NA
v_gene: TRBV6-1
d_gene: TRBD2
CDR3nt: TGTGCCAGCAGTAGCCGGACTAGCGTGCTGCCGAACACCGGGGAGCTGTTTTTT
CDR3aa: CASSSRTSVLPNTGELFF